This is a list of T cell receptor beta chains from one sample in a study of shared clonotypes between healthy human individuals. Assay used: immunoSEQ multiplex PCR; TCRdb lists only in-frame clones, some missing. The sample yields a few million clones, 93% seen once. Material: naive CD8+ T cells from PBMCs. The receptors stem from a man in his late teens or twenties in good health. Some clones in this sample may be carry-over from other donors' samples. The CDR3 runs from the conserved cysteine through the conserved F or W. D genes are given only for firm matches. Rows may omit the clone size; those that give it use once, few, many or a size class.

-	TRBV28	-	TRBJ2-7	TGTGCCAGCAGTACATCCGGGGGACTTTACGAGCAGTACTTC	CASSTSGGLYEQYF
-	TRBV2	TRBD1	TRBJ1-5	TGTGCCAGCAGTGCAGGGACAGGGGGCATCCTAGGCAATCAGCCCCAGCATTTT	CASSAGTGGILGNQPQHF
few	TRBV2	-	TRBJ1-5	TGTGCCAGCAGTGAACTCCGGGCCTCTAATCAGCCCCAGCATTTT	CASSELRASNQPQHF
-	TRBV27	-	TRBJ2-7	TGTGCCAGTTCCTACCCGGGTTCCTACGAGCAGTACTTC	CASSYPGSYEQYF
-	TRBV19	-	TRBJ1-1	TGTGCCAGTAGTGCTTGGGGGGAAGGTACTGAAGCTTTCTTT	CASSAWGEGTEAFF
-	TRBV5-4	-	TRBJ2-7	TGTGCCAGCAGTTTAGACTTCTACGAGCAGTACTTC	CASSLDFYEQYF
once	TRBV7-8	-	TRBJ2-7	TGTGCCAGCAGTCCATCGGTGGAGGCCTCCTACGAGCAGTACTTC	CASSPSVEASYEQYF
-	TRBV7-9	-	TRBJ2-1	TGTGCCAGCAGCTTAGCGCTAAGGGACCCGCTCAATGAGCAGTTCTTC	CASSLALRDPLNEQFF
-	TRBV27	-	TRBJ1-1	TGTGCCAGCAGCCTATCCATGAACACTGAAGCTTTCTTT	CASSLSMNTEAFF
-	TRBV9	TRBD2	TRBJ2-5	TGTGCCAGCAGCGACAGCGGGAGGGCCGGGTCAGAGACCCAGTACTTC	CASSDSGRAGSETQYF
-	TRBV6-5	-	TRBJ2-7	TGTGCCAGCAGGGCGACGGACTCCTACGAGCAGTACTTC	CASRATDSYEQYF
-	TRBV11-3	-	TRBJ2-7	TGTGCCAGCAGCCCCACCGCAGGGCACTACGAGCAGTACTTC	CASSPTAGHYEQYF
-	TRBV28	-	TRBJ2-7	TGTGCCAGCAGCGTGGGACGGAGGACCTACGAGCAGTACTTC	CASSVGRRTYEQYF
-	TRBV7-3	-	TRBJ2-7	TGTGCCAGCAGCCGCTGCTGTGGGGGTCCTAGGGGCCGGGTGTGGGTTGAGCAGTACTTC	CASSRCCGGPRGRVWVEQYF
-	TRBV11-2	-	TRBJ1-1	TGTGCCAGCACCATTTCCTCCTTGAACACTGAAGCTTTCTTT	CASTISSLNTEAFF
-	TRBV11-2	-	TRBJ2-7	TGTGCCAGCAGCTTAGAGGACGGGGAGCAGTACTTC	CASSLEDGEQYF
-	TRBV4-3	-	TRBJ2-7	TGCGCCAGCAGCCAAGGGGGTAGGAGCTCCTACGAGCAGTACTTC	CASSQGGRSSYEQYF
-	TRBV5-1	-	TRBJ2-7	TGCGCCAGCAGCGAAGCGGGACACTTTTCCTACGAGCAGTACTTC	CASSEAGHFSYEQYF
-	TRBV5-3	-	TRBJ1-5	TGTGCCAGAAGCTTGGACGCGGGGGAGGATGTCGGTCAGCCCCAGCATTTT	CARSLDAGEDVGQPQHF
-	TRBV21-1	-	TRBJ2-6	TGTGCCAGCAGCAAAATAGGGGCATTCCTCTCTGGGGCCAACGTCCTGACTTTC	CASSKIGAFLSGANVLTF
-	TRBV5-4	-	TRBJ1-2	TGTGCCAGCAGCTTGGGAGGGTCTGGCTACACCTTC	CASSLGGSGYTF
-	TRBV7-2	-	TRBJ2-7	TGTGCCAGCAGCTTCCAAGGGTGGATGATCGAGCAGTACTTC	CASSFQGWMIEQYF
-	TRBV4-3	-	TRBJ2-5	TGCGCCAGCAGCCAAGGGGTAGGGTGGCAAGAGACCCAGTACTTC	CASSQGVGWQETQYF
-	TRBV6-1	-	TRBJ2-7	TGTGCCAGCAGTTCCGAGGACTCTGCCTACGAGCAGTACTTC	CASSSEDSAYEQYF
-	TRBV27	TRBD2	TRBJ2-1	TGTGCCAGCCGGATACGGGACGCGCCGGGGGGTCAGTTCTTC	CASRIRDAPGGQFF
-	TRBV15	-	TRBJ2-3	TGTGCCACGTCCGAGGCCCTCACAGATACGCAGTATTTT	CATSEALTDTQYF
-	TRBV19	-	TRBJ2-7	TGTGCCTCCCGTCCTTGGGGGCGATCCTACGAGCAGTACTTC	CASRPWGRSYEQYF
-	TRBV4-3	TRBD2	TRBJ2-1	TGCGCCAGCAGCCAAGAGAGCGGGGGGCGCGACAATGAGCAGTTCTTC	CASSQESGGRDNEQFF
-	TRBV6-5	-	TRBJ2-6	TGTGCCAGCAGTTCCACTTACTCTGGGGCCAACGTCCTGACTTTC	CASSSTYSGANVLTF
-	TRBV11-2	-	TRBJ1-2	TGTGCCAGCAGCCTGTGGCGATATGGCTACACCTTC	CASSLWRYGYTF
-	TRBV7-9	-	TRBJ2-7	TGTGCCAGCACCGTGGAGAGTCGCTATTCTACCTACGAGCAGTACTTC	CASTVESRYSTYEQYF
once	TRBV6-4	TRBD2	TRBJ2-1	TGTGCCAGCAGTGAGACACTAGCGCGGGGTACCTACAATGAGCAGTTCTTC	CASSETLARGTYNEQFF
once	TRBV11-2	-	TRBJ2-5	TGTGCCAGCAGCTTAGGCGCCTCTTTGGGTAAAGAGACCCAGTACTTC	CASSLGASLGKETQYF
-	TRBV27	TRBD1	TRBJ2-7	TGTGCCAGCAGTGCCCCGGGGACAGGAAGCTACGAGCAGTACTTC	CASSAPGTGSYEQYF
-	TRBV11-2	-	TRBJ2-1	TGTGCCAGCAGCTTTCACATGTACAATGAGCAGTTCTTC	CASSFHMYNEQFF
-	TRBV9	-	TRBJ2-1	TGTGCCAGCAGCGTAGAACCCGAGAAGGGTCGGTCCTACAATGAGCAGTTCTTC	CASSVEPEKGRSYNEQFF
-	TRBV27	TRBD1	TRBJ2-1	TGTGCCAGCAGTTCCCTCCTTACCGGGACAGGGGGTTACAATGAGCAGTTCTTC	CASSSLLTGTGGYNEQFF
-	TRBV15	-	TRBJ1-1	TGTGCCACCAGCACCGGTCCGAACACTGAAGCTTTCTTT	CATSTGPNTEAFF
-	TRBV29-1	-	TRBJ2-1	TGCAGCGTTGCTGCCCCCCACGCGTATGAGCAGTTCTTC	CSVAAPHAYEQFF
-	TRBV29-1	-	TRBJ2-3	TGCAGCGTTCGAGCGGCGTACACAGATACGCAGTATTTT	CSVRAAYTDTQYF
once	TRBV11-3	TRBD1	TRBJ1-5	TGTGCCGGCAGCTTAAGACAGGGACGGGGTCAGCCCCAGCATTTT	CAGSLRQGRGQPQHF
-	TRBV5-4	TRBD2	TRBJ2-1	TGTGCCAGCAGCGAAACCTCGGGACTAGCCTACAATGAGCAGTTCTTC	CASSETSGLAYNEQFF
-	TRBV28	-	TRBJ2-4	TGTGCCAGCAGTTTGGAAGGGTGGGACATTCAGTACTTC	CASSLEGWDIQYF
few	TRBV27	-	TRBJ2-1	TGTGCCAGCAGTACCACAGGAAATGAGCAGTTCTTC	CASSTTGNEQFF
-	TRBV29-1	-	TRBJ2-7	TGCAGCGTTCGTACGGGACAATCCTACGAGCAGTACTTC	CSVRTGQSYEQYF
many	TRBV6-6	TRBD2	TRBJ2-3	TGTGCCAGCAGTAAGACTAGCGGGGCTAGCACAGATACGCAGTATTTT	CASSKTSGASTDTQYF